The 10 T cell receptor beta chains below all came from one sample that was sequenced in a study of T cells after yellow fever vaccination. TCRdb reanalysed the 5' RACE reads using MiXCR and keeps one entry per CDR3 protein. The sample holds 620,000 or so distinct CDR3 sequences, 17% seen once. The sequencing used PBMCs, collected 5 days after the first yellow fever vaccination. These TCRs come from a man aged 18 to 30 who received the YFV17D yellow fever vaccine.

The chain links TRBV12-3 or TRBV12-4 to TRBJ2-5; D is undetermined. With 3 bases removed from V and 3 bases from J, the gap between germline ends came to 5 bases. This CDR3 comprises 12 residues. The CDR3, as DNA: TGTGCCAGCAGTTTCACCGAAGAGACCCAGTACTTC. This translates into CASSFTEETQYF.

The chain recombines TRBV5-6 with TRBJ1-5; 7 positions agree with TRBD1. CDR3 size: 16 residues. Germline trimming cut 1 base from V and 5 bases from J; bases unmatched to any gene: 9. Germline V lookup: CDR1 SGHDT, CDR2 YYEEEE. CDR3 nucleotides: TGTGCCAGCAGCTTGCTACAGGGGAGTTTGGATCAGCCCCAGCATTTT. Amino acid sequence: CASSLLQGSLDQPQHF. Based on the CDR3 plus reference TRBV5-6 and TRBJ1-5, the full variable domain is DAGVTQSPTHLIKTRGQQVTLRCSPKSGHDTVSWYQQALGQGPQFIFQYYEEEERQRGNFPDRFSGHQFPNYSSELNVNALLLGDSALYLCASSLLQGSLDQPQHFGDGTRLSIL.

The chain is built from TRBV7-2 and TRBJ2-7; 7 bases fit TRBD1. With V trimmed by 5 bases and J by 0 bases, 7 bases remained unmatched. Germline V gene lookup returns CDR1 SGHTA and CDR2 FQGNSA. This CDR3 comprises 15 residues. CDR3 nucleotides: TGTGCCAGCAGCCCGGACAGGCCAAGCTCCTACGAGCAGTACTTC. Translation: CASSPDRPSSYEQYF.

The chain couples TRBV15 to TRBJ1-5; D not resolved. Germline CDR1 reads LNHNV; CDR2 reads YYDKDF (reference sequence). The CDR3 sequence is 14 residues long. V lost 0 bases, J lost 7 bases, and 10 bases lay in between. CDR3: CATSRDSYVQPQHF. The CDR3 nucleotides are TGTGCCACCAGCAGAGATTCGTACGTGCAGCCCCAGCATTTT. Supplemented by reference TRBV15 and TRBJ1-5, the full variable domain reads DAMVIQNPRYQVTQFGKPVTLSCSQTLNHNVMYWYQQKSSQAPKLLFHYYDKDFNNEADTPDNFQSRRPNTSFCFLDIRSPGLGDTAMYLCATSRDSYVQPQHFGDGTRLSIL.

This clonotype occurred a few times. The chain carries TRBV19 and TRBJ2-5, with TRBD2 identical over 9 bases. CDR1 is LNHDA and CDR2 is SQIVND in the germline V gene (reference sequence). The CDR3 contains 15 residues. V trimming: 9 bases; J trimming: 6 bases; junction bases outside the gene matches: 14. CDR3 protein: CASGGGASGEKTQYF. For the CDR3, the DNA is TGTGCCAGCGGCGGGGGCGCTAGCGGGGAGAAGACCCAGTACTTC.

This clonotype was detected many times. V gene TRBV19 combines with J gene TRBJ2-5; 9 nucleotides align to TRBD1. The CDR3 is made up of 14 amino acids. From germline, CDR1 is LNHDA and CDR2 SQIVND (reference sequence). V shed 6 bases, J shed 4 bases, and the junction held 6 bases outside the gene matches. The CDR3 coding sequence is TGTGCCAGTAGAGGGACAGGGAGTACAGAGACCCAGTACTTC. It is translated as CASRGTGSTETQYF.

This clonotype was picked up many times. V gene TRBV7-2 combines with J gene TRBJ2-7; TRBD2 aligns across 9 bases. The CDR3 consists of 15 residues. The ends lost 5 bases at V and 0 bases at J; junction bases unmatched: 5. Germline V gene lookup returns CDR1 SGHTA and CDR2 FQGNSA. CDR3 in DNA: TGTGCCAGCAGCACTCAGCGGGGGGCCTCCTACGAGCAGTACTTC. Translation gives CASSTQRGASYEQYF.

This clonotype was seen only a few times. The chain carries TRBV12-3 or TRBV12-4 and TRBJ2-7; 10 positions agree with TRBD2. The CDR3 has 23 amino acids. V lost 2 bases to trimming and J lost 6 bases; unmatched junction nucleotides: 31. CDR3 bases: TGTGCCAGCAGTTTACCCGGGGGTAGCGGGGGGCTGGGTCTCCACGAATCGCGACTCGAGCAGTACGTC. Its translation: CASSLPGGSGGLGLHESRLEQYV.

This clonotype has at least ten counts. CDR3 sequence reads: CASSLVPGTTGELFF. DNA of the CDR3: TGCGCCAGCAGCTTGGTACCGGGTACGACCGGGGAGCTGTTTTTT. V usage is TRBV5-1 and J usage is TRBJ2-2; D gene ambiguous. The CDR3 is 15 residues long. Germline V gene lookup returns CDR1 SGHRS and CDR2 YFSETQ. V dropped 0 bases and J dropped 5 bases, with 11 bases sitting between them.

This clonotype was picked up many times. The chain joins TRBV7-2 to TRBJ1-1; 10 bases are shared with TRBD1. V gave up 5 bases and J gave up 4 bases; unmatched junction bases: 13. Per germline, CDR1 SGHTA and CDR2 FQGNSA. The CDR3 sequence is 17 residues long. CDR3 sequence: CASSPQTGGDLRTEAFF. The CDR3 bases are TGTGCCAGCAGCCCCCAGACAGGGGGCGATCTACGCACTGAAGCTTTCTTT.